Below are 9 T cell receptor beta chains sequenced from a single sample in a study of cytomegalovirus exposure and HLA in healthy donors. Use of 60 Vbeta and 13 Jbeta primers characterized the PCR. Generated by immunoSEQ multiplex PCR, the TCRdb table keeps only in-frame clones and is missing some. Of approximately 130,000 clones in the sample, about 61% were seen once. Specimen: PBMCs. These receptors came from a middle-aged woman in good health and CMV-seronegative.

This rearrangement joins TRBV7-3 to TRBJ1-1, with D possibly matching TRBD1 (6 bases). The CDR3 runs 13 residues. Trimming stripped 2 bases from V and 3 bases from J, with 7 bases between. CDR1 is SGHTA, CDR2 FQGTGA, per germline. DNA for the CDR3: TGTGCCAGCAGCTTATACAGGGACACTGAAGCTTTCTTT. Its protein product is CASSLYRDTEAFF.

CDR3 DNA: TGTGCCAGCAGCTTAACGAGACTAGCGGATAGCACAGATACGCAGTATTTT. It specifies CASSLTRLADSTDTQYF. The J gene is TRBJ2-3, the V gene TRBV7-9; 9 nucleotides match TRBD2. The V and J ends lost 2 bases and 0 bases, in that order; junction bases with no gene match: 6. The CDR3 has 17 amino acids. In germline, CDR1 is SEHNR, CDR2 FQNEAQ (reference sequence).

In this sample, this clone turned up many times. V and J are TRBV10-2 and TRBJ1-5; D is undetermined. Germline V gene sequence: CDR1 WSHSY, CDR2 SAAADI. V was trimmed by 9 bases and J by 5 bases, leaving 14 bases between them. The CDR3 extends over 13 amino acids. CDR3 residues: CASLGEKDQPQHF. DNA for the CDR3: TGCGCCAGTCTTGGGGAGAAGGATCAGCCCCAGCATTTT.

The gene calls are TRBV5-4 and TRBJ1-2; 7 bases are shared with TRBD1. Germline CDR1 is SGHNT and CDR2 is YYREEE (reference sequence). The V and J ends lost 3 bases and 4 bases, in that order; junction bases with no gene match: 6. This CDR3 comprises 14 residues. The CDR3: CASSSDRDIYGYTF. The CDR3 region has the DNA TGTGCCAGCAGCTCAGACAGGGATATCTATGGCTACACCTTC.

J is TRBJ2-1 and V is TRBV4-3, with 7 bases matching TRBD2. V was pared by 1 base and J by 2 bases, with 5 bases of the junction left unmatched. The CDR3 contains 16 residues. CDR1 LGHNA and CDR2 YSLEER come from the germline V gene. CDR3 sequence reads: CASSQGAGSAYNEQFF. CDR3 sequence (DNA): TGCGCCAGCAGCCAAGGAGCGGGGAGCGCCTACAATGAGCAGTTCTTC.

DNA for the CDR3: TGTGCCAGCAATGGACAGCCCTCGAACACTGAAGCTTTCTTT. As protein: CASNGQPSNTEAFF. The chain links TRBV2 to TRBJ1-1; possible D gene TRBD1, 6 bases. This CDR3 is built from 14 residues. The ends were cut back, 7 bases at V and 1 base at J, with 13 bases in the middle. CDR1 and CDR2 (germline): SNHLY, FYNNEI.

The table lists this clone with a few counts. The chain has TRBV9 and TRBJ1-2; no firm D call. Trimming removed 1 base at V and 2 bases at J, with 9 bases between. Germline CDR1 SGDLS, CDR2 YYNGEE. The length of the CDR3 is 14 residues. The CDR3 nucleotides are TGTGCCAGCAGCGTAACAGAAATCAACTATGGCTACACCTTC. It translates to CASSVTEINYGYTF. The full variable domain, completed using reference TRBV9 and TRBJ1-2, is DSGVTQTPKHLITATGQRVTLRCSPRSGDLSVYWYQQSLDQGLQFLIQYYNGEERAKGNILERFSAQQFPDLHSELNLSSLELGDSALYFCASSVTEINYGYTFGSGTRLTVV.

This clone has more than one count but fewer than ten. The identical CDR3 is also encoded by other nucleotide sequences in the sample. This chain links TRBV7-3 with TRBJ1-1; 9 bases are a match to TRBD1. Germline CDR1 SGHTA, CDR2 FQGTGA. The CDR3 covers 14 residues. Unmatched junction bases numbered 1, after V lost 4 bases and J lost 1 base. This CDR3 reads CASSSQGANTEAFF. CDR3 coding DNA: TGTGCCAGCAGCTCACAGGGGGCGAACACTGAAGCTTTCTTT.

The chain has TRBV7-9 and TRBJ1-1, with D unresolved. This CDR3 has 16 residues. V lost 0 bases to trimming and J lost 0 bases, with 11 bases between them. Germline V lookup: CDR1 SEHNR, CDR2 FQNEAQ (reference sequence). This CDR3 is CASSLARADLNTEAFF. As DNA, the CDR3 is TGTGCCAGCAGCTTAGCGCGGGCAGACTTGAACACTGAAGCTTTCTTT.